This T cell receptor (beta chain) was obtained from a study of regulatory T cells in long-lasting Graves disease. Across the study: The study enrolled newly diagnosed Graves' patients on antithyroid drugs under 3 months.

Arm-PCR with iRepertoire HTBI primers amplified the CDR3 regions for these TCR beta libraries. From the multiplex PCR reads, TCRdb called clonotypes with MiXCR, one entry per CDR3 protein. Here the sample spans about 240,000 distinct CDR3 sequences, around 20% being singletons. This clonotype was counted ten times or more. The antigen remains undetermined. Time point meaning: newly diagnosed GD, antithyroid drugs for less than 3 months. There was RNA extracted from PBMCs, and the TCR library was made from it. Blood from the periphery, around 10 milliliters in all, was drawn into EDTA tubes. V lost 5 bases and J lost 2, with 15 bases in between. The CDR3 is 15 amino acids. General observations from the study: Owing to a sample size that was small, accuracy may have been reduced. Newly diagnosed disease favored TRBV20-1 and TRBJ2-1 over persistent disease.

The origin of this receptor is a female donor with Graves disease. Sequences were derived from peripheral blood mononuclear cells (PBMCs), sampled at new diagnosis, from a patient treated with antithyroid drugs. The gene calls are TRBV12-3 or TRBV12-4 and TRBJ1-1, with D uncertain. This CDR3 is CASSSQAVPNTEAFF. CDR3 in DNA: TGTGCCAGCAGTAGTCAAGCAGTCCCTAACACTGAAGCTTTCTTT.